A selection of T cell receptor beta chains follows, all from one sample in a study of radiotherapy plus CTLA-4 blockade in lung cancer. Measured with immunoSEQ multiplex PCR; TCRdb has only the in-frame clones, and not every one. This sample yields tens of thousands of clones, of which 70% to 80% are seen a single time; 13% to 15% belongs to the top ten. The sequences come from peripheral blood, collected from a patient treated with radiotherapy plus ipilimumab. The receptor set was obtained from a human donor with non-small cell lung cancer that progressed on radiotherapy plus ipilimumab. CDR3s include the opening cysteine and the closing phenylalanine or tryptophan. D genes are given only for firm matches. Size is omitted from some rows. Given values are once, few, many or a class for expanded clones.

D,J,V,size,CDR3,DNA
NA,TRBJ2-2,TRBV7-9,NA,CASSFGPRGARKTGELFF,TGTGCCAGCAGCTTCGGCCCCCGGGGGGCGAGAAAAACCGGGGAGCTGTTTTTT
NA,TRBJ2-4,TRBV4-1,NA,CASSQGEAVDIQYF,TGCGCCAGCAGCCAGGGGGAGGCGGTGGACATTCAGTACTTC
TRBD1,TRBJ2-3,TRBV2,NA,CASSELRQGASTDTQYF,TGTGCCAGCAGTGAGTTGCGACAGGGGGCTAGCACAGATACGCAGTATTTT
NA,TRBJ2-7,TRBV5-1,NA,CASSLLVGEGEQYF,TGCGCCAGCAGCTTACTCGTGGGAGAGGGGGAGCAGTACTTC
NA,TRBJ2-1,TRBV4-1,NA,CASSQEALGVGQFF,TGCGCCAGCAGCCAAGAGGCCTTGGGAGTAGGACAGTTCTTC
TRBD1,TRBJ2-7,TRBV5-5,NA,CASSLAAGRAGGIDF,TGTGCCAGCAGCTTGGCCGCAGGCCGGGCAGGGGGCATCGACTTC
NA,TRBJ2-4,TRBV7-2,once,CASSFLAAGGRGNIQYF,TGTGCCAGCAGCTTTCTCGCCGCCGGGGGGCGGGGAAACATTCAGTACTTC
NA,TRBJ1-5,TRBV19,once,CASSIAGSGQPQHF,TGTGCCAGTAGTATAGCGGGCAGTGGACAGCCCCAGCATTTT
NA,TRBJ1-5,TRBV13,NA,CASSPMRDQPQHF,TGTGCCAGCAGCCCCATGCGGGATCAGCCCCAGCATTTT
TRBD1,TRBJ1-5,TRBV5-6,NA,CASSRDRGHVGNQPQHF,TGTGCCAGCAGCCGGGACAGGGGGCATGTCGGCAATCAGCCCCAGCATTTT
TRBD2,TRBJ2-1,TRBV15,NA,CATSRDPGTSGRNNEQFF,TGTGCCACCAGCAGAGATCCCGGGACTAGCGGGAGGAACAATGAGCAGTTCTTC
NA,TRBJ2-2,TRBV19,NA,CASKWDPYTGELFF,TGTGCCAGTAAATGGGACCCTTACACCGGGGAGCTGTTTTTT
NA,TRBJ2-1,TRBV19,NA,CASLTRTVISYNEQFF,TGTGCCAGCCTAACCAGGACAGTTATCTCCTACAATGAGCAGTTCTTC
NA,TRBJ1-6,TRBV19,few,CASQGGYSPLHF,TGTGCCTCACAGGGAGGATATTCACCCCTCCACTTT
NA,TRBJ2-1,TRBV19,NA,CASAPNLYNEQFF,TGTGCCAGTGCTCCGAACCTATACAATGAGCAGTTCTTC
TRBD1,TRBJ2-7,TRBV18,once,CASSPPDRGLDEQYF,TGTGCCAGCTCACCACCGGACAGGGGGCTCGACGAGCAGTACTTC
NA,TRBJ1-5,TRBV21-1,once,CASSKGQLKGYSNQPQHF,TGTGCCAGCAGCAAAGGACAATTAAAGGGGTATAGCAATCAGCCCCAGCATTTT
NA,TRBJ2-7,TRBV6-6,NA,CASSRGPVVYEQYF,TGTGCCAGCAGCAGGGGCCCCGTTGTCTACGAGCAGTACTTC
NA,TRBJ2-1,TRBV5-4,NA,CASSLVGVLNEQFF,TGTGCCAGCAGCTTGGTTGGCGTACTCAATGAGCAGTTCTTC
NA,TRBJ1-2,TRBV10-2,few,CASSEFEGWTYGYTF,TGCGCCAGCAGTGAGTTTGAGGGTTGGACCTATGGCTACACCTTC
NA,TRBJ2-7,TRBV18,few,CASSPPENSYEQYF,TGTGCCAGCTCACCACCGGAAAACTCCTACGAGCAGTACTTC
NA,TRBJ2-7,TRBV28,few,CASQRAVTYEQYF,TGTGCCTCCCAAAGGGCAGTCACCTACGAGCAGTACTTC
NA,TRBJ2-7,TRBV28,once,CASSPLGTSSYEQYF,TGTGCCAGCAGTCCCCTAGGGACATCTTCCTACGAGCAGTACTTC
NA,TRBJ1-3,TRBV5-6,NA,CASTVTGGTGNTIYF,TGTGCCAGCACCGTCACGGGGGGCACTGGAAACACCATATATTTT
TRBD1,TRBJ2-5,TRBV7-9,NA,CASSSTTGAGETQYF,TGTGCCAGCAGCTCAACCACAGGGGCAGGGGAGACCCAGTACTTC
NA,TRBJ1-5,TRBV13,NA,CASSFGNQPQHF,TGTGCCAGCAGCTTCGGCAATCAGCCCCAGCATTTT
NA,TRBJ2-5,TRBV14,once,CASTRTRQETQYF,TGTGCCAGCACCCGGACGCGACAAGAGACCCAGTACTTC
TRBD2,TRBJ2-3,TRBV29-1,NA,CSVDGTSGRAPDTQYF,TGCAGCGTTGATGGGACTAGCGGGAGGGCCCCGGATACGCAGTATTTT
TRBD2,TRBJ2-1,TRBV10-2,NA,CATSTSGTSYNEQFF,TGCGCCACCTCGACTAGCGGGACTTCCTACAATGAGCAGTTCTTC
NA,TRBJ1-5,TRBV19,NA,CASSQGGSRNQPQHF,TGTGCCAGTAGCCAGGGAGGGTCCCGCAATCAGCCCCAGCATTTT
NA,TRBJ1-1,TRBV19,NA,CASSLGWKTEAFF,TGTGCCAGTAGTCTGGGGTGGAAGACTGAAGCTTTCTTT
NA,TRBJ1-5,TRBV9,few,CASSAGGAYSNQPQHF,TGTGCCAGCAGCGCCGGGGGAGCTTATAGCAATCAGCCCCAGCATTTT
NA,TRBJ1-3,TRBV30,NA,CAWSVRGDTIYF,TGTGCCTGGAGTGTACGGGGGGACACCATATATTTT
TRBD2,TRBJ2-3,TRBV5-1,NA,CASSRGLAGVGGGTDTQYF,TGCGCCAGCAGCCGAGGGCTAGCGGGAGTCGGGGGCGGCACAGATACGCAGTATTTT
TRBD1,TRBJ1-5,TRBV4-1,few,CASSQGTGVHQPQHF,TGCGCCAGCAGCCAAGGGACAGGCGTTCATCAGCCCCAGCATTTT
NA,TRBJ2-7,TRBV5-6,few,CASSPGGGSGYEQYF,TGTGCCAGCAGCCCGGGTGGGGGGAGTGGATACGAGCAGTACTTC
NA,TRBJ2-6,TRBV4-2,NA,CASSPDSANVLTF,TGTGCCAGCAGCCCGGACAGCGCCAACGTCCTGACTTTC
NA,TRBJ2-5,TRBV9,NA,CASSLSLTGQETQYF,TGTGCCAGCAGTCTCTCCCTTACAGGGCAAGAGACCCAGTACTTC
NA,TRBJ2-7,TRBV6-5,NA,CASSTTAHEQYF,TGTGCCAGCAGTACGACAGCTCACGAGCAGTACTTC
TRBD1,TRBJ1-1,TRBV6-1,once,CASSEVRGRRTEAFF,TGTGCCAGCAGTGAAGTGAGGGGGCGGAGGACTGAAGCTTTCTTT
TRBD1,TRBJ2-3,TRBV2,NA,CASSEDRGDTQYF,TGTGCCAGCAGTGAGGACAGGGGGGATACGCAGTATTTT
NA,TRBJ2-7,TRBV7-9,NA,CASSLDEQGRHF,TGTGCCAGCAGCTTGGATGAACAAGGCCGCCACTTC
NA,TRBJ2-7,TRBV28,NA,CASSQQFSPGDYEQYF,TGTGCCAGTTCTCAGCAGTTTAGTCCAGGGGACTACGAGCAGTACTTC
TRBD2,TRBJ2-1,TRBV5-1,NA,CASSQSGGFYNEQFF,TGCGCCAGCAGCCAAAGCGGGGGGTTCTACAATGAGCAGTTCTTC
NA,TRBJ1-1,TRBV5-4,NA,CASSDRRGNTEAFF,TGTGCCAGCAGCGACAGGCGGGGGAACACTGAAGCTTTCTTT
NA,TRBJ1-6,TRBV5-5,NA,CASSFGAVYNSPLHF,TGTGCCAGCAGCTTCGGGGCGGTGTATAATTCACCCCTCCACTTT
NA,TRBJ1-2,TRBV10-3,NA,CATSDVSNYGYTF,TGTGCCACCTCAGACGTCTCCAACTATGGCTACACCTTC
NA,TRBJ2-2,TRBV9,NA,CASSTTSLTGELFF,TGTGCCAGCAGCACGACTAGTCTCACCGGGGAGCTGTTTTTT
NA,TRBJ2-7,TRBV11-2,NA,CASSLGVEQYF,TGTGCCAGCAGCTTAGGGGTCGAGCAGTACTTC
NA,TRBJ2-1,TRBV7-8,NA,CASSLRVRGNEQFF,TGTGCCAGCAGCTTGAGAGTACGGGGAAATGAGCAGTTCTTC
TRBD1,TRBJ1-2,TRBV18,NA,CASSPNRGTDYTF,TGTGCCAGCTCACCCAACAGGGGGACGGACTACACCTTC
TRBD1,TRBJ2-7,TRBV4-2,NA,CASSQEWSQGGYEQYF,TGTGCCAGCAGCCAAGAGTGGTCACAGGGGGGCTACGAGCAGTACTTC
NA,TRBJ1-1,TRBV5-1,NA,CASSLDTNTEAFF,TGCGCCAGCAGCTTGGACACGAACACTGAAGCTTTCTTT